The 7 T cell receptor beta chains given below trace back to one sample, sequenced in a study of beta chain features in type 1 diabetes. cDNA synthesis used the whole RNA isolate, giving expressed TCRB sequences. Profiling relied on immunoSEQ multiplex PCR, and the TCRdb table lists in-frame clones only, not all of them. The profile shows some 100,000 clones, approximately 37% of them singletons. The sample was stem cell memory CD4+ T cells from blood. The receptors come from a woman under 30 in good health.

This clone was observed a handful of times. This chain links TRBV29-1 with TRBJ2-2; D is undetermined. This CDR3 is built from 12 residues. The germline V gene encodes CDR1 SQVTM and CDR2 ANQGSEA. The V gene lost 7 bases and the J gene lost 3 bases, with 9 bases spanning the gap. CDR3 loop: CSGNRDTGELFF. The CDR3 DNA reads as TGCAGCGGGAATCGGGACACCGGGGAGCTGTTTTTT.

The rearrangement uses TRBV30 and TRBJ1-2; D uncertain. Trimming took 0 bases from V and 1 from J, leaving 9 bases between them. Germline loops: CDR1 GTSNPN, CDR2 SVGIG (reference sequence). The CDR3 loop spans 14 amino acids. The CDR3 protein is CAWSVNRINYGYTF. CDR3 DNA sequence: TGTGCCTGGAGTGTTAATAGAATTAACTATGGCTACACCTTC.

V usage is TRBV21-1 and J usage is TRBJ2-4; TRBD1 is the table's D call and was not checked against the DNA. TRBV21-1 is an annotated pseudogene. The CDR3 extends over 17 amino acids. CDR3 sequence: CASSKGSNGLAKNIQYF. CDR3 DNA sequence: TGTGCCAGCAGCAAGGGCTCGAATGGATTAGCCAAAAACATTCAGTACTTC.

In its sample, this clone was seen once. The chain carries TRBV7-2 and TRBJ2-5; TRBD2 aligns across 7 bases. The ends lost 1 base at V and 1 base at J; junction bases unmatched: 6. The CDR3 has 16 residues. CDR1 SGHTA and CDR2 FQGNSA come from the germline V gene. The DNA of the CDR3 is TGTGCCAGCAGCTTAGGGGGCGGGAGAGGCCAAGAGACCCAGTACTTC. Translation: CASSLGGGRGQETQYF.

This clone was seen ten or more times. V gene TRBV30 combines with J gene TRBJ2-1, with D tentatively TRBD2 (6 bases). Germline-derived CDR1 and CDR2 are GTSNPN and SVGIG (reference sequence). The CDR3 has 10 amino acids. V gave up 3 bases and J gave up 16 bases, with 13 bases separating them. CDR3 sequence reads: CAWSFRELFF. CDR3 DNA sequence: TGTGCCTGGAGCTTTCGGGAGCTTTTCTTC.

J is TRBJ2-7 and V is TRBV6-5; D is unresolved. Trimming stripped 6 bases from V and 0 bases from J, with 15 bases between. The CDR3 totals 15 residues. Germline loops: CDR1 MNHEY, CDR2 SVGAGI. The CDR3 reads CASRQPRPGSYEQYF. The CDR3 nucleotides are TGTGCCAGCAGGCAACCTCGCCCAGGCTCCTACGAGCAGTACTTC.

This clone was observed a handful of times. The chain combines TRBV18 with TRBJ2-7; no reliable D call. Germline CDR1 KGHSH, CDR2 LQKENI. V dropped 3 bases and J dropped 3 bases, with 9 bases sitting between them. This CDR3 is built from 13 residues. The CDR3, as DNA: TGTGCCAGCTCACCGGCCGGGTTCTACGAGCAGTACTTC. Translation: CASSPAGFYEQYF.